The 4 T cell receptor beta chains given below trace back to one sample, sequenced in a study of cytomegalovirus exposure and HLA in healthy donors. 13 Jbeta primers and 60 Vbeta primers were used for the PCR. Sequencing used immunoSEQ multiplex PCR; TCRdb keeps in-frame clones, though not all of them. This table holds 75,000 to 95,000 clones, 65% found once. The sample consisted of PBMCs. Receptors originate from a woman aged 45 to 65 in good health and CMV-seropositive.

V is TRBV6-5 and J is TRBJ2-2; a possible D gene is TRBD1 (7 bases). With 5 bases removed from V and 7 bases from J, the gap between germline ends came to 14 bases. Germline lookup yields CDR1 MNHEY and CDR2 SVGAGI. This CDR3 contains 14 residues. The CDR3 here is CASSEQGRRGELFF. The CDR3 bases are TGTGCCAGCAGTGAACAGGGGAGGCGCGGGGAGCTGTTTTTT.

This clone was counted between two and nine times. The CDR3 here is CASSLLGGGKRNEQFF. In nucleotides, the CDR3 is TGTGCCAGCAGCTTACTGGGCGGGGGGAAAAGGAATGAGCAGTTCTTC. The V call is TRBV7-9, the J call TRBJ2-1, with 8 nucleotides matching TRBD2. This CDR3 comprises 16 residues. V shed 2 bases and J 7 bases; nucleotides not matched to a gene: 10. From germline, CDR1 is SEHNR and CDR2 FQNEAQ (reference sequence). The variable domain in full, with the rest retrieved from reference TRBV7-9 and TRBJ2-1, is DTGVSQNPRHKITKRGQNVTFRCDPISEHNRLYWYRQTLGQGPEFLTYFQNEAQLEKSRLLSDRFSAERPKGSFSTLEIQRTEQGDSAMYLCASSLLGGGKRNEQFFGPGTRLTVL.

The V call is TRBV30, the J call TRBJ2-1; D is unclear. Trimming pared 2 bases from V and 3 bases from J, leaving 20 bases between. Germline V lookup: CDR1 GTSNPN, CDR2 SVGIG (reference sequence). CDR3 size: 17 residues. CDR3 sequence: CAWSPGERAGIYNEQFF. DNA of the CDR3: TGTGCCTGGAGTCCCGGAGAACGAGCCGGAATCTACAATGAGCAGTTCTTC.

This clone has only a few counts. The gene calls are TRBV11-2 and TRBJ2-7; TRBD1 matches at 9 bases. Germline V CDR1 and CDR2: SGHAT, FQNNGV. V lost 8 bases to trimming and J lost 3 bases; unmatched junction nucleotides: 14. The CDR3 is made up of 16 amino acids. The CDR3 spells CASSLAPGQGNYEQYF. DNA for the CDR3: TGTGCCAGCTCCCTAGCCCCCGGACAGGGGAACTACGAGCAGTACTTC.